Sequencing of this T cell receptor beta chain was carried out in a study of T cell responses to AZD1222 COVID-19 vaccine. The assay was immunoSEQ multiplex PCR, and TCRdb's table has in-frame clones only and misses some. The table lists roughly 140,000 clones, under 95% of them singletons, with 4% to 6% in the top ten. Trimming took off 1 base at V and 0 bases at J, with 3 bases between the two ends. Germline CDR1 reads SGHTA; CDR2 reads FQGTGA. The CDR3 contains 14 residues. The sequenced sample was peripheral blood, obtained on day 0 of AZD1222 vaccination. The sequence was collected from an adult in good health. V gene TRBV7-3 combines with J gene TRBJ2-2, with D unclear. The DNA for the CDR3 is TGTGCCAGCAGCTTAAGGGCGAACACCGGGGAGCTGTTTTTT. Translating gives CASSLRANTGELFF. Looking up the rest from reference TRBV7-3 and TRBJ2-2 gives the full variable domain: GAGVSQTPSNKVTEKGKYVELRCDPISGHTALYWYRQSLGQGPEFLIYFQGTGAADDSGLPNDRFFAVRPEGSVSTLKIQRTERGDSAVYLCASSLRANTGELFFGEGSRLTVL.